These 29 T cell receptor beta chains were all obtained from the same sample, sequenced in a study of blood T cell repertoires in COVID-19 (dated by TCRdb to about 2020). Receptors were amplified or captured by the immunoSEQ multiplex PCR assay. This immuneACCESS table, as held by TCRdb, lists in-frame sequences with V and J called but not all clones. Of the missing ones, under half trace to an unresolved V gene in checked studies; the others have no known cause. The sample data list approximately 200,000 clones, and around 83% of these were observed just once. The top ten constitute about 0.91% of the sample. The sequenced sample consisted of peripheral blood. These receptors came from a man between 40 and 49 years old with acute or convalescent COVID-19.

The chain is built from TRBV9 and TRBJ2-1; TRBD1 matches 8 bases. This CDR3 spans 15 amino acids. The junction had 5 bases not matched to a gene; V was cut back by 0 bases and J by 6 bases. The germline V gene has CDR1 SGDLS and CDR2 YYNGEE. In DNA form, the CDR3 reads TGTGCCAGCAGCGTAGGTGGACAGGGTGGCAATGAGCAGTTCTTC. It yields the protein CASSVGGQGGNEQFF.

This chain uses TRBV7-2 with TRBJ1-2, with D possibly being TRBD1 (5 bases). There are 13 residues in the CDR3. CDR1 is SGHTA, CDR2 FQGNSA, per germline. The V end lost 2 bases, the J end lost 6 bases, and 10 bases lay between the germline ends. CDR3 sequence reads: CASSLWGGDGYTF. CDR3 DNA: TGTGCCAGCAGCTTATGGGGGGGAGATGGCTACACCTTC. Full variable domain (remainder filled in from reference TRBV7-2 and TRBJ1-2): GAGVSQSPSNKVTEKGKDVELRCDPISGHTALYWYRQSLGQGLEFLIYFQGNSAPDKSGLPSDRFSAERTGGSVSTLTIQRTQQEDSAVYLCASSLWGGDGYTFGSGTRLTVV.

The chain employs TRBV19 and TRBJ1-2; tentatively, D is TRBD1 (5 bases). CDR1 LNHDA and CDR2 SQIVND come from the germline V gene (reference sequence). V was clipped by 3 bases and J by 3 bases, with 11 bases between them. This CDR3 has 14 residues. In nucleotides, the CDR3 is TGTGCCAGTAGTATTTGGTCGGGGGACTATGGCTACACCTTC. Protein sequence: CASSIWSGDYGYTF.

The DNA for the CDR3 is TGTGCCAGCAGTTCTTACACACTATCGCAGGGAATTGAGCAGTTCTTC. Translation gives CASSSYTLSQGIEQFF. J is TRBJ2-1 and V is TRBV28; TRBD1 is a possible D gene (5 bases). The CDR3 has 16 amino acids. Germline V CDR1 and CDR2: MDHEN, SYDVKM. The V gene lost 4 bases and the J gene lost 9 bases, with 22 bases spanning the gap.

The chain has TRBV28 and TRBJ2-7; D perhaps matches TRBD1 (5 bases). CDR1 and CDR2 (germline): MDHEN, SYDVKM. Trimming pared 7 bases from V and 2 bases from J, leaving 9 bases between. The CDR3 length is 12 residues. The CDR3 here is CASISGTYEQYF. The CDR3 region has the DNA TGTGCCAGCATTTCAGGGACCTACGAGCAGTACTTC.

This clone appeared once. The rearrangement joins TRBV4-3 to TRBJ1-5; D gene unclear. Per germline, CDR1 LGHNA and CDR2 YSLEER. The CDR3 totals 13 residues. V was shortened by 0 bases and J by 5 bases, with 5 bases between the two germline ends. The CDR3 DNA is TGCGCCAGCAGCCAAGATCGGGATCAGCCCCAGCATTTT. Translating it yields CASSQDRDQPQHF.

The rearrangement joins TRBV19 to TRBJ1-4; 8 nucleotides agree with TRBD1. The CDR3 sequence is 16 residues long. The germline V gene has CDR1 LNHDA and CDR2 SQIVND (reference sequence). The V gene end was trimmed by 7 bases and the J gene end by 7 bases; junction bases not matched to a gene: 14. CDR3 coding DNA: TGTGCCAGTACCGCACTCCGGACAGGGAGGGGTGAAAAACTGTTTTTT. Translated, it gives CASTALRTGRGEKLFF.

CDR3 nucleotides: TGTGCCAGCAGCCCGACTAGCGGGGGGCGCAATGAGCAGTTCTTC. This translates into CASSPTSGGRNEQFF. This chain connects TRBV13 to TRBJ2-1; 13 bases are shared with TRBD2. Trimming cost V 5 bases and J 6 bases; bases outside gene matches: 4. The CDR3 extends over 15 amino acids. The germline gives CDR1 PRHDT, CDR2 FYEKMQ (reference sequence).

CDR3 region: CASSVSPGIAGPSSTDTQYF. The CDR3 region has the DNA TGTGCCAGCAGCGTGAGCCCGGGGATAGCGGGGCCTTCTAGCACAGATACGCAGTATTTT. The chain couples TRBV9 to TRBJ2-3; TRBD2 agrees at 8 bases. This CDR3 has 20 amino acids. Germline V lookup: CDR1 SGDLS, CDR2 YYNGEE. V shed 2 bases and J 0 bases; nucleotides not matched to a gene: 17.

The chain combines TRBV25-1 with TRBJ2-1; D gene unclear. Germline V gives CDR1 MGHDK, CDR2 SYGVNS. With 1 base removed from V and 2 bases from J, the gap between germline ends came to 9 bases. The CDR3 consists of 15 residues. Here the CDR3 reads CASSESGQTYNEQFF. CDR3 nucleotide sequence: TGTGCCAGCAGTGAATCGGGTCAGACCTACAATGAGCAGTTCTTC. Combining the CDR3 with reference TRBV25-1 and TRBJ2-1 gives the whole variable domain EADIYQTPRYLVIGTGKKITLECSQTMGHDKMYWYQQDPGMELHLIHYSYGVNSTEKGDLSSESTVSRIRTEHFPLTLESARPSHTSQYLCASSESGQTYNEQFFGPGTRLTVL.

This chain uses TRBV6-5 with TRBJ2-5; 7 nucleotides align to TRBD2. The CDR3 totals 16 residues. Germline-derived CDR1 and CDR2 are MNHEY and SVGAGI. V was pared by 2 bases and J by 5 bases, with 11 bases of the junction left unmatched. The DNA for the CDR3 is TGTGCCAGCAGTTACCTAGCGGTACAGTTAGGGGAGACCCAGTACTTC. It yields the protein CASSYLAVQLGETQYF.

The chain has TRBV2 and TRBJ2-2, with 11 bases fitting TRBD2. CDR3 length: 16 residues. Germline V lookup: CDR1 SNHLY, CDR2 FYNNEI. V was clipped by 6 bases and J by 7 bases; unmatched bases: 10. The CDR3 loop is CASRAGLAASVGELFF. CDR3 bases: TGTGCCAGCAGGGCGGGACTAGCGGCCTCCGTCGGGGAGCTGTTTTTT.

V and J are TRBV20-1 and TRBJ1-3; no firm D call. The CDR3 extends over 15 amino acids. Trimming took 3 bases from V and 2 from J, leaving 14 bases between them. Germline V gene data show CDR1 as DFQATT and CDR2 as SNEGSKA (reference sequence). The CDR3: CSASSSAGPGNTIYF. In DNA form, the CDR3 reads TGCAGTGCTAGTAGCTCGGCGGGCCCTGGAAACACCATATATTTT.

V usage is TRBV7-9 and J usage is TRBJ2-5; D not certain. The CDR3 runs 14 residues. Germline lookup yields CDR1 SEHNR and CDR2 FQNEAQ (reference sequence). V dropped 2 bases and J dropped 4 bases, with 11 bases sitting between them. The CDR3 region has the DNA TGTGCCAGCAGCTTATGGGCAGCCCGAGAGACCCAGTACTTC. The encoded protein is CASSLWAARETQYF.

The chain couples TRBV7-8 to TRBJ2-5; D is perhaps TRBD2 (7 bases). V dropped 0 bases and J dropped 6 bases, with 8 bases sitting between them. Germline lookup yields CDR1 SGHVS and CDR2 FQNEAQ. This CDR3 has 13 residues. The CDR3 protein is CASSLAGGQTQYF. The CDR3 bases are TGTGCCAGCAGCTTAGCCGGGGGGCAGACCCAGTACTTC.

In DNA form, the CDR3 reads TGTGCCAGCAGCTTGGATCATTCCCCTAGTTTGGTCCAGTTCTTC. Encoded protein: CASSLDHSPSLVQFF. The chain has TRBV5-5 and TRBJ2-1; the D is unclear. The CDR3 spans 15 residues. Trimming took 0 bases from V and 13 from J, leaving 20 bases between them. Germline CDR1 and CDR2: SGHKS and YYEKEE (reference sequence).

The chain uses TRBV11-2 and TRBJ1-6, with 7 bases fitting TRBD1. This CDR3 spans 15 amino acids. V shed 2 bases, J shed 10 bases, and the junction held 8 bases outside the gene matches. Germline assignment: CDR1 SGHAT and CDR2 FQNNGV. The CDR3 DNA sequence: TGTGCCAGCAGCTTAAGCGCAGGGGGACGATCACCCCTCCACTTT. Residues: CASSLSAGGRSPLHF.

This chain uses TRBV5-1 with TRBJ2-5, with TRBD2 identical over 10 bases. The CDR3 is made up of 15 amino acids. V was pared by 4 bases and J by 3 bases, with 6 bases of the junction left unmatched. Germline values: CDR1 SGHRS, CDR2 YFSETQ. The DNA for the CDR3 is TGCGCCAGCAGCGACAGACTAGCGGGCAAAGAGACCCAGTACTTC. It codes for CASSDRLAGKETQYF.

The gene calls are TRBV4-3 and TRBJ2-7; TRBD2 is a possible D gene (6 bases). Deletions cut 0 bases from V and 3 bases from J, with 12 bases between. The CDR3 has 15 amino acids. The germline V gene has CDR1 LGHNA and CDR2 YSLEER. CDR3: CASSQDPRGLYEQYF. CDR3 nucleotides: TGCGCCAGCAGCCAAGATCCTAGGGGACTCTACGAGCAGTACTTC.

The chain has TRBV29-1 and TRBJ1-2, with no clear D. Germline lookup yields CDR1 SQVTM and CDR2 ANQGSEA. There are 14 residues in the CDR3. Trimming shortened V by 6 bases and J by 4 bases, and 18 bases separated the two germline ends. The chain's CDR3 is CSVHQFGEPYGYTF. The CDR3 DNA is TGCAGCGTCCACCAATTCGGGGAGCCCTATGGCTACACCTTC.

This clone turned up a few times. The V gene is TRBV15, the J gene TRBJ1-5; 8 bases agree with TRBD1. Germline V gene data show CDR1 as LNHNV and CDR2 as YYDKDF (reference sequence). J gave up 5 bases and V 5 bases, and 8 bases lay outside the gene matches. The CDR3 runs to 15 residues. The CDR3 bases are TGTGCCACCAGCTCAGGACAGGGAGGCCATCAGCCCCAGCATTTT. Translation gives CATSSGQGGHQPQHF.

In this sample, this clone turned up once. V usage is TRBV5-4 and J usage is TRBJ2-5, with 8 bases aligning to TRBD1. The germline gives CDR1 SGHNT, CDR2 YYREEE (reference sequence). The trim removed 3 bases at V and 3 bases at J, leaving 1 base unmatched. The CDR3 contains 13 residues. As DNA, the CDR3 is TGTGCCAGCAGCTGGGACAGGAAAGAGACCCAGTACTTC. Amino acids: CASSWDRKETQYF.

The chain uses TRBV9 and TRBJ1-1; the D is unclear. Trimming cost V 3 bases and J 3 bases, with 18 bases left between them. The germline gives CDR1 SGDLS, CDR2 YYNGEE. This CDR3 contains 16 residues. CDR3 bases: TGTGCCAGCAGCGACCTCCGGGTGGGTACTGACACTGAAGCTTTCTTT. It is translated as CASSDLRVGTDTEAFF.

Of note for this clone: Other DNA variants within this sample encode the same CDR3. The chain is built from TRBV4-3 and TRBJ2-3, with D hard to call. The germline V gene encodes CDR1 LGHNA and CDR2 YSLEER. The CDR3 contains 14 residues. Trimming took 0 bases from V and 1 from J, leaving 5 bases between them. CDR3 bases: TGCGCCAGCAGCCAAGAGGGCGGCACAGATACGCAGTATTTT. It translates to CASSQEGGTDTQYF.

A single count supports this clone. This chain connects TRBV7-3 to TRBJ1-5; no reliable D call. Germline CDR1 SGHTA, CDR2 FQGTGA. Deletions cut 0 bases from V and 4 bases from J, with 13 bases between. The CDR3 runs to 16 residues. CDR3 sequence reads: CASSLTVHFSNQPQHF. In DNA, the CDR3 is TGTGCCAGCAGCTTAACGGTACATTTCAGTAATCAGCCCCAGCATTTT.

V is TRBV3-1 (or the pseudogene TRBV3-2) and J is TRBJ1-1; D ambiguous. The germline V gene encodes CDR1 LGHDT and CDR2 YNNKEL (reference sequence). V shed 4 bases and J shed 1 base, with 10 bases lying between them. This CDR3 comprises 14 residues. Here the CDR3 DNA reads TGTGCCAGCAGCCCCCGAGACAAGAACACTGAAGCTTTCTTT. Its protein product is CASSPRDKNTEAFF.

Here the CDR3 DNA reads TGTGCCAGCAGTGAACCACAGGGACCCAATTCACCCCTCCACTTT. It encodes CASSEPQGPNSPLHF. This chain connects TRBV25-1 to TRBJ1-6, with D maybe TRBD1 (6 bases). From germline, CDR1 is MGHDK and CDR2 SYGVNS. V was trimmed by 2 bases and J by 7 bases, leaving 12 bases between them. This CDR3 contains 15 residues.

This rearrangement joins TRBV6-2 or TRBV6-3 to TRBJ1-2; 7 bases match TRBD1. Germline CDR1 MNHEY, CDR2 SVGEGT. After removal of 4 bases from V and 2 bases from J, the junction contained 7 bases not matched to a gene. CDR3 size: 15 residues. The DNA for the CDR3 is TGTGCCAGCAGTTCTTGGACAGGAGAGAACTATGGCTACACCTTC. Amino acid sequence: CASSSWTGENYGYTF.

This chain uses TRBV20-1 with TRBJ2-5; 8 nucleotides agree with TRBD1. Losses at the gene ends were 3 bases for V and 5 bases for J; bases not matched to a gene: 20. The CDR3 is 18 amino acids. Germline V gene lookup returns CDR1 DFQATT and CDR2 SNEGSKA (reference sequence). DNA for the CDR3: TGCAGTGCTAGTCCCGGGCAGGGGGCGCGGGGTAACACGGAGACCCAGTACTTC. It yields the protein CSASPGQGARGNTETQYF.